This TCR beta chain was recovered during a study of Ad26.COV2.S vaccination and SARS-CoV-2 variants. Clones were read by immunoSEQ multiplex PCR, and TCRdb kept only the in-frame ones, dropping some. The sample has 150,000 to 200,000 clones, roughly nine tenths seen once. Germline assignment: CDR1 MNHNY and CDR2 SVGAGI (reference sequence). Trimming pared 5 bases from V and 7 bases from J, leaving 24 bases between. The CDR3 covers 18 residues. About this clone itself: Its specificity is not known.

Notes on the study in general: A substantial breadth of spike-specific CD8+ and CD4+ T cell responses after vaccination has been reported. Possibly, TCR breadth and depth analyses underestimated total T cell responses.

The gene calls are TRBV6-6 and TRBJ1-6; D uncertain. Sequenced material: peripheral blood, taken after recovery from COVID-19. The TCR sequence derives from a human donor who had recovered from COVID-19. DNA of the CDR3: TGTGCCAGCAGTCCTGTAGCGCGGTTGGAATTAGGAAATTCACCCCTCCACTTT. Amino acid sequence: CASSPVARLELGNSPLHF.